One T cell receptor (beta chain) is described in this entry. Its cognate antigen is unknown. This entry belongs to a study of cytomegalovirus exposure and HLA in healthy donors. At the level of the study: Within an early data release were tens of millions of unique TCRs drawn from HLA-typed donors. Study findings and constraints: According to a later analysis, donors in an Asian-associated ancestry cluster reportedly had fewer N-insertions than the approximately 730-donor mean. TCR beta sequences numbering roughly 16,000 were associated with HLA alleles at 0.05 false discovery rate in a later analysis.

PCR employed 60 Vbeta and 13 Jbeta primers. Profiled with immunoSEQ multiplex PCR; TCRdb holds only in-frame clones, not every one. Of tens of thousands of clones in the sample, 78% are singletons; the top ten hold roughly 1.7%. The TCR comes from a man between 40 and 49 years old in good health and CMV-seronegative. The sequenced sample consisted of PBMCs.

The CDR3 loop reads CSVGRDRKETQYF. The CDR3 DNA sequence: TGCAGCGTAGGCCGGGACAGAAAAGAGACCCAGTACTTC. The V and J genes are TRBV29-1 and TRBJ2-5, with TRBD1 matching over 7 bases. V dropped 6 bases and J dropped 3; count of bases not matched to a gene: 7. Germline V gives CDR1 SQVTM, CDR2 ANQGSEA. The CDR3 contains 13 residues.